Sequencing of this T cell receptor (beta chain) was carried out in a study of CD8 T cells in ankylosing spondylitis. Overall study findings and caveats: Clones that were linked to disease were CD8+ and were relatively rare in peripheral blood.

CDR3 length equals 14 residues. V lost 6 bases, J lost 8 bases, and 16 bases lay in between. This clonotype has a count of ten or more. No antigen is known for it. In TCRdb, the 5' RACE reads were re-called with MiXCR into one record per CDR3 protein. The top ten clones hold about 2.2% of a sample with some 71,000 distinct CDR3 sequences, under 5.5% of them seen once. The receptor comes from a male donor with ankylosing spondylitis or in good health (not recorded which). Sequenced material: blood, either unsorted or a sorted T cell fraction (not recorded which). The chain uses TRBV12-3 or TRBV12-4 and TRBJ1-4, with a weak D call TRBD1 (6 bases). The chain's CDR3 is CASSRTVSEEKLFF. CDR3 nucleotide sequence: TGTGCCAGCAGCCGGACAGTATCAGAGGAAAAACTGTTTTTT.